Following are 20 T cell receptor beta chains from one sample sequenced in a study of T cell repertoires in cytomegalovirus infection. TCRdb reprocessed the reads with MiXCR, giving one entry per CDR3 protein. Of about 260,000 distinct CDR3 sequences detected, approximately 9.2% appear once; the ten largest clones hold about 15%. The sequencing input was PBMCs. All receptors derive from a human donor in good health (CMV status not recorded). Some clones in this sample may be carry-over from other donors' samples.

This clonotype was counted many times. The chain carries TRBV11-2 and TRBJ2-5; 7 bases agree with TRBD2. Germline lookup yields CDR1 SGHAT and CDR2 FQNNGV. J was trimmed by 2 bases and V by 0 bases; bases with no gene match: 6. This CDR3 has 16 amino acids. This CDR3 reads CASSLDLAAAQETQYF. DNA for the CDR3: TGTGCCAGCAGCTTAGATCTAGCGGCCGCACAAGAGACCCAGTACTTC.

This clonotype was counted between two and nine times. CDR3 residues: CASSSTQGAGYGYTF. CDR3 nucleotide sequence: TGTGCCAGCAGTTCAACACAGGGGGCGGGTTATGGCTACACCTTC. The rearrangement joins TRBV28 to TRBJ1-2; 9 bases fit TRBD1. CDR1 and CDR2 (germline): MDHEN, SYDVKM. This CDR3 has 15 residues. V was pared by 4 bases and J by 5 bases, with 8 bases of the junction left unmatched.

This clonotype was seen at least ten times. The rearrangement uses TRBV7-2 and TRBJ2-7, with D uncertain. The V and J ends lost 5 bases and 2 bases respectively, with 7 bases between them. Germline V gene sequence: CDR1 SGHTA, CDR2 FQGNSA. The CDR3 consists of 12 residues. The CDR3 is CASSPYPYEQYF. The DNA for the CDR3 is TGTGCCAGCAGCCCATACCCCTACGAGCAGTACTTC.

This clonotype was detected ten times or more. J is TRBJ2-3 and V is TRBV30; 8 nucleotides match TRBD2. Per germline, CDR1 GTSNPN and CDR2 SVGIG (reference sequence). The ends lost 5 bases at V and 6 bases at J; junction bases unmatched: 10. This CDR3 comprises 14 residues. CDR3 nucleotide sequence: TGTGCCTGGGAGGGACTAGAAGAATGGGATACGCAGTATTTT. This sequence encodes CAWEGLEEWDTQYF.

Many counts were recorded for this clonotype. The chain is built from TRBV7-9 and TRBJ1-4; 9 nucleotides align to TRBD1. V shed 4 bases and J 3 bases; nucleotides not matched to a gene: 18. Germline assignment: CDR1 SEHNR and CDR2 FQNEAQ (reference sequence). The CDR3 has 20 residues. This CDR3 reads CASSWRVGTGFQAANEKLFF. CDR3 sequence (DNA): TGTGCCAGCAGCTGGCGGGTCGGGACAGGGTTTCAAGCGGCTAATGAAAAACTGTTTTTT.

This clonotype was detected only a few times. This chain's CDR3 is CSSFDSNTFNSPLHF. In DNA, the CDR3 is TGCAGTTCCTTCGACAGTAATACATTTAATTCACCCCTCCACTTT. The chain couples TRBV20-1 to TRBJ1-6, with TRBD1 as a possible D gene (5 bases). V was pared by 8 bases and J by 6 bases, with 20 bases between. The germline V gene encodes CDR1 DFQATT and CDR2 SNEGSKA (reference sequence). The CDR3 has 15 amino acids.

There are many counts of this clonotype. The gene calls are TRBV7-2 and TRBJ1-2, with D uncertain. This CDR3 has 13 amino acids. Trimming left V 2 bases short and J 3 bases short, with 7 bases between. Germline values: CDR1 SGHTA, CDR2 FQGNSA. The CDR3 loop is CASSLYGDYGYTF. CDR3 bases: TGTGCCAGCAGCTTATACGGGGACTATGGCTACACCTTC.

A few counts support this clonotype. This chain links TRBV20-1 with TRBJ2-5; the match to TRBD2 covers 9 bases. The V gene end was trimmed by 6 bases and the J gene end by 6 bases; junction bases not matched to a gene: 8. CDR1 and CDR2 from the germline V gene are DFQATT and SNEGSKA (reference sequence). This CDR3 comprises 13 residues. The CDR3 protein is CSATGLARKTQYF. CDR3 DNA sequence: TGCAGTGCAACGGGACTAGCCAGGAAGACCCAGTACTTC.

There are a few counts of this clonotype. This chain joins TRBV19 and TRBJ1-4; 7 bases match TRBD1. Unmatched junction bases numbered 12, after V lost 6 bases and J lost 5 bases. The V gene's germline CDR1 is LNHDA and CDR2 SQIVND (reference sequence). The CDR3 extends over 16 amino acids. As DNA, the CDR3 is TGTGCCAGTAGACAACCCGGGACAGCGAGCAATGAAAAACTGTTTTTT. Translated, it gives CASRQPGTASNEKLFF.

This clonotype was picked up many times. The chain recombines TRBV7-2 with TRBJ2-3; possible D gene TRBD2, 5 bases. The CDR3 sequence is 14 residues long. From germline, CDR1 is SGHTA and CDR2 FQGNSA. Between the trimmed V and J ends, which lost 6 bases and 1 base, there was a span of 11 bases. The CDR3 loop reads CASRRADGTDTQYF. CDR3 coding DNA: TGTGCCAGCAGAAGAGCGGATGGCACAGATACGCAGTATTTT.

This clonotype was observed a few times. The rearrangement joins TRBV30 to TRBJ2-7, with D perhaps given as TRBD1 or TRBD2 (5 bases each). The CDR3 consists of 14 residues. Trimming removed 0 bases at V and 4 bases at J, with 13 bases between. Germline CDR1 is GTSNPN and CDR2 is SVGIG (reference sequence). The DNA of the CDR3 is TGTGCCTGGAGTGTACGGGCGAGGGGTTACGAGCAGTACTTC. Residues: CAWSVRARGYEQYF.

This clonotype occurred many times. This chain joins TRBV3-1 and TRBJ2-3; possibly TRBD2 for D (5 bases). Germline CDR1 LGHDT, CDR2 YNNKEL (reference sequence). The CDR3 is made up of 13 amino acids. Between the trimmed V and J ends, which lost 6 bases and 6 bases, there was a span of 13 bases. This CDR3 reads CASSVGRADTQYF. In DNA form, the CDR3 reads TGTGCCAGCAGTGTGGGGAGAGCCGATACGCAGTATTTT.

This clonotype has a count of ten or more. The chain recombines TRBV7-2 with TRBJ2-1; D tentatively fits TRBD1 or TRBD2 (5 bases each). CDR3 length: 16 residues. Germline V gives CDR1 SGHTA, CDR2 FQGNSA. V lost 5 bases and J 5 bases, leaving 19 bases between the germline ends. CDR3: CASSPTGARGNNEQFF. The CDR3 bases are TGTGCCAGCAGCCCGACCGGGGCCAGAGGAAACAATGAGCAGTTCTTC.

This clonotype has at least ten counts. The J gene is TRBJ2-7, the V gene TRBV7-2; TRBD2 might be the D (5 bases). The CDR3 consists of 15 residues. Germline V gives CDR1 SGHTA, CDR2 FQGNSA. Trimming took off 1 base at V and 6 bases at J, with 16 bases between the two ends. This chain's CDR3 is CASSLETTTRLEQYF. The CDR3 DNA sequence: TGTGCCAGCAGCTTAGAGACGACTACCCGCCTCGAGCAGTACTTC.

The CDR3 sequence is CASGIGGTQHF. In nucleotides, the CDR3 is TGTGCCAGCGGGATCGGCGGCACCCAGCATTTT. This chain joins TRBV6-2 or TRBV6-3 and TRBJ1-5, with unresolved D. Germline CDR1 MNHEY, CDR2 SVGEGT. This CDR3 comprises 11 residues. Trimming left V 8 bases short and J 11 bases short, with 13 bases between.

This clonotype was recorded at least ten times. The chain employs TRBV7-8 and TRBJ2-1; a possible D gene is TRBD1 (5 bases). V was shortened by 5 bases and J by 12 bases, with 17 bases between the two germline ends. Germline CDR1 SGHVS, CDR2 FQNEAQ. The CDR3 loop spans 13 amino acids. CDR3 bases: TGTGCCAGCAGCGATCTGGGGCCTCGCGTGCAGTTCTTC. This gives the protein CASSDLGPRVQFF. Full variable domain (rest looked up from reference TRBV7-8 and TRBJ2-1): GAGVSQSPRYKVAKRGQDVALRCDPISGHVSLFWYQQALGQGPEFLTYFQNEAQLDKSGLPSDRFFAERPEGSVSTLKIQRTQQEDSAVYLCASSDLGPRVQFFGPGTRLTVL.

This clonotype showed up many times. The chain joins TRBV7-2 to TRBJ2-3; D is possibly TRBD1 (6 bases). Germline V gives CDR1 SGHTA, CDR2 FQGNSA. V lost 5 bases to trimming and J lost 1 base, with 19 bases between them. The CDR3 has 17 amino acids. CDR3 in amino acids: CASSPGRGPVGTDTQYF. The DNA of the CDR3 is TGTGCCAGCAGCCCCGGCAGGGGACCCGTAGGCACAGATACGCAGTATTTT.

This clonotype was seen ten or more times. CDR3 amino acids: CASSSTPGSGTGELFF. The CDR3 region has the DNA TGTGCCAGCAGCTCGACCCCTGGGAGTGGGACCGGGGAGCTGTTTTTT. J is TRBJ2-2 and V is TRBV7-9, with D possibly being TRBD2 (5 bases). Germline assignment: CDR1 SEHNR and CDR2 FQNEAQ (reference sequence). Trimming took off 4 bases at V and 5 bases at J, with 17 bases between the two ends. This CDR3 spans 16 amino acids. The whole variable domain, remainder taken from reference TRBV7-9 and TRBJ2-2, is DTGVSQNPRHKITKRGQNVTFRCDPISEHNRLYWYRQTLGQGPEFLTYFQNEAQLEKSRLLSDRFSAERPKGSFSTLEIQRTEQGDSAMYLCASSSTPGSGTGELFFGEGSRLTVL.

In this sample, this clonotype turned up a few times. The V call is TRBV6-2 or TRBV6-3, the J call TRBJ1-1; no definite D call. Between the trimmed V and J ends, which lost 5 bases and 1 base, there was a span of 11 bases. CDR1 is MNHEY and CDR2 is SVGEGT in the germline V gene. This CDR3 spans 14 amino acids. CDR3 residues: CASSRNTRNTEAFF. The CDR3 region has the DNA TGTGCCAGCAGTCGAAATACAAGGAACACTGAAGCTTTCTTT.

This clonotype was found many times. This chain links TRBV7-8 with TRBJ2-7; D gene ambiguous. CDR3 length: 14 amino acids. Trimming removed 1 base at V and 6 bases at J, with 13 bases between. CDR1 is SGHVS, CDR2 FQNEAQ, per germline. The CDR3 reads CASSLVSQLGEQYF. The CDR3 nucleotides are TGTGCCAGCAGCTTAGTATCCCAACTGGGCGAGCAGTACTTC.